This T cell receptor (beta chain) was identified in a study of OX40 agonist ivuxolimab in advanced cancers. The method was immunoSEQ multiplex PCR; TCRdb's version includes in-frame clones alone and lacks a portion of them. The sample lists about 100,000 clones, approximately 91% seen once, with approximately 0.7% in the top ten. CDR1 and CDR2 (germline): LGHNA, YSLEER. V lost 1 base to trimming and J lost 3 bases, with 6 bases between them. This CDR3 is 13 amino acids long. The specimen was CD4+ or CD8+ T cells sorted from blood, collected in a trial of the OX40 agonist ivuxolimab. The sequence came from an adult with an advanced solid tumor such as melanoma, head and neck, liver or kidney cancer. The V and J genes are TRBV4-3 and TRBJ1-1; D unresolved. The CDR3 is CASSQGTYTEAFF. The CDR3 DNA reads TGCGCCAGCAGCCAAGGGACTTACACTGAAGCTTTCTTT.